This T cell receptor beta chain originates from a study of shared clonotypes between healthy human individuals. Study observations and caveats: When compared with the clonotypes that were shared by all four sorted-subset donors, the non-shared clonotypes turned out to have lower generation probabilities.

This CDR3 has 18 amino acids. Germline values: CDR1 SNHLY, CDR2 FYNNEI. V was shortened by 6 bases and J by 6 bases, with 27 bases between the two germline ends. Healthy and HIV-negative, the adult donors had no recent acute infections or vaccinations. The authors divided CD4+ cells into CD45RA+ naive and CD45RA-negative memory subsets. Concerning this clone itself: Its cognate antigen is unknown.

Libraries were prepared by immunoSEQ multiplex PCR; TCRdb keeps only in-frame clonotypes and omits some of them. This sample has about 2 million clones, with 95% found just once. The V and J genes are TRBV2 and TRBJ1-5; D not resolved. Sample: naive CD4+ T cells sorted from blood. Sample subset: CD45RA+ positively selected. The clonotype was recovered from a young man in good health. The CDR3 coding sequence is TGTGCCAGCAGACACACGTCCCGGACGCAATCCTCCAGTCAGCCCCAGCATTTT. Translation: CASRHTSRTQSSSQPQHF.